Listed here is a single T cell receptor beta chain. The V and J ends lost 5 bases and 4 bases respectively, with 17 bases between them. The CDR3 has 15 residues. From germline, CDR1 is LGHDT and CDR2 YNNKEL (reference sequence). This record belongs to a study of blood T cell repertoires in COVID-19. About the study: The United States, Italy and Spain provided the acute and convalescent COVID-19 samples. PBMCs, B-cell-depleted T cells, or T cells were the source of the cDNA or gDNA that made up the material.

Sequencing used immunoSEQ multiplex PCR; TCRdb keeps in-frame clones, though not all of them. In the table there are some 390,000 clones, around nine tenths of which are singletons. Participant ages covered roughly 18 to 89 years across around 25 US areas. Sequenced sample: PBMCs or T cells enriched from blood (not recorded which). The V call is TRBV3-1 (or the pseudogene TRBV3-2), the J call TRBJ1-2, with D unclear. This clonotype was sampled from a woman in her 30s who had recovered from COVID-19. The DNA for the CDR3 is TGTGCCAGCAGCGACTCCCCCGATCGTGCCTATGGCTACACCTTC. Residues: CASSDSPDRAYGYTF.